This is a list of T cell receptor beta chains from one sample in a study of radiotherapy plus CTLA-4 blockade in lung cancer. Produced via immunoSEQ multiplex PCR; TCRdb's table is partial and in-frame only. The data show 75,000 to 100,000 clones, approximately 74% seen once. Sequenced material: peripheral blood, taken from a patient treated with radiotherapy plus ipilimumab. Receptors originate from a human donor with non-small cell lung cancer who had a partial response to radiotherapy plus ipilimumab. Some clones in this sample may be carry-over from other donors' samples. Both conserved end residues are part of each CDR3. The D gene is left open where the match is weak. Clone size is not always given. Where it is, it says once, few, many or a class for expanded clones.

cdr3_nt	cdr3_aa	j_call	d_call	clone_size	v_call
TGTGCCAGCAGCTTAGATGGGAGAGACTACACCTTC	CASSLDGRDYTF	TRBJ1-2	NA	NA	TRBV7-2
TGTGCCAGCAGTGAAGGGACAGCCGTAGAGACCCAGTACTTC	CASSEGTAVETQYF	TRBJ2-5	NA	NA	TRBV6-1
TGTGCCAGCAGCGCCTGGACAGGGGGTGATCAGCCCCAGCATTTT	CASSAWTGGDQPQHF	TRBJ1-5	TRBD1	NA	TRBV7-2
TGTGCCAGCAGCTCCCGGGACAGCCGTTCTTTCTTT	CASSSRDSRSFF	TRBJ1-1	TRBD1	NA	TRBV13
TGTGCCAGCAGCCGCGGCCCGGCCCGAGACAGCGTTAACTATGGCTACACCTTC	CASSRGPARDSVNYGYTF	TRBJ1-2	NA	once	TRBV5-8
TGTGCCAGCAGCTTGATGGGAGGAGTAGTAGCTGGAAACACCATATATTTT	CASSLMGGVVAGNTIYF	TRBJ1-3	NA	NA	TRBV5-4
TGTGCCAGCAGCTTAGATCCTACGGGAACCTACGAGCAGTACTTC	CASSLDPTGTYEQYF	TRBJ2-7	NA	NA	TRBV11-3
TGTGCCACCAGCACCGACAGGGCTGGGGGAGAAAAACTGTTTTTT	CATSTDRAGGEKLFF	TRBJ1-4	TRBD1	NA	TRBV15
TGTGCCAGCAGCTTGACGGCGGGATTCAATGAAAAACTGTTTTTT	CASSLTAGFNEKLFF	TRBJ1-4	NA	NA	TRBV5-8
TGTGCCAGCAGCTTCTTGGCAGGGAATGGCTACACCTTC	CASSFLAGNGYTF	TRBJ1-2	NA	NA	TRBV7-2
TGTGCCACCAGCAGAGATAGTAGGACAGGGAAGGGGAATGAGCAGTTCTTC	CATSRDSRTGKGNEQFF	TRBJ2-1	TRBD1	NA	TRBV15
TGCGCCAGCAGCTTGGCAAGGACTCCTTACCTCACCGGGGAGCTGTTTTTT	CASSLARTPYLTGELFF	TRBJ2-2	NA	NA	TRBV5-1
TGTGCCAGCATGAAGACAGGGATAATCCCTGAAGCTTTCTTT	CASMKTGIIPEAFF	TRBJ1-1	TRBD1	few	TRBV6-5
TGTGCCAGCACCGATAACCAGATTAGCGGGGGCACAGATACGCAGTATTTT	CASTDNQISGGTDTQYF	TRBJ2-3	TRBD2	NA	TRBV27
TGTGCCAGTACCCTGCGGGGGGTAGCCTCACCCCTCCACTTT	CASTLRGVASPLHF	TRBJ1-6	NA	NA	TRBV19
TGTGCCAGCAGCGCAGGCTTAGCGCAGATCAAAAACATTCAGTACTTC	CASSAGLAQIKNIQYF	TRBJ2-4	NA	NA	TRBV11-2
TGTGCCAGCAGTCCCCAGGGTGGGCAGTTCTTC	CASSPQGGQFF	TRBJ2-1	NA	NA	TRBV28
TGTGCCAGCGGAGTTACTGGAAACACCATATATTTT	CASGVTGNTIYF	TRBJ1-3	NA	NA	TRBV11-1
TGTGCCAGCAGTATGCGGGGAAGTTGGGCAGATACGCAGTATTTT	CASSMRGSWADTQYF	TRBJ2-3	NA	NA	TRBV27
TGTGCCAGCAGCTCAACCGAGGACATCCCTAGAACAGATACGCAGTATTTT	CASSSTEDIPRTDTQYF	TRBJ2-3	NA	NA	TRBV27
TGTGCCAGCAGAGTTCAGGGAGGTAGTTCACCCCTCCACTTT	CASRVQGGSSPLHF	TRBJ1-6	NA	NA	TRBV6-5
TGTGCCAGCAGCCACACGACTAGCGGGAGTTCCAACGAGCAGTACTTC	CASSHTTSGSSNEQYF	TRBJ2-7	TRBD2	NA	TRBV4-2
TGTGCCAGCAGCCCTAACCCAGTTCAGGGGGCGGAAGCTTTCTTT	CASSPNPVQGAEAFF	TRBJ1-1	TRBD1	NA	TRBV7-2
TGTGCCAGCAGCTTGATAGCAGGGTTGAGCAATCAGCCCCAGCATTTT	CASSLIAGLSNQPQHF	TRBJ1-5	NA	NA	TRBV5-8
TGTGCCAGCGAATTACAGGGCAGTGATGAAAAACTGTTTTTT	CASELQGSDEKLFF	TRBJ1-4	NA	NA	TRBV7-9
TGCGCCAGCAGCCAGGGACTCCAAAATACGCAGTATTTT	CASSQGLQNTQYF	TRBJ2-3	NA	NA	TRBV5-1
TGTGCTAGTGGTTTATTTTTTATCGGGCGGGGTGAAGCTTTCTTT	CASGLFFIGRGEAFF	TRBJ1-1	NA	NA	TRBV12-5
TGTGCCAGCAGTCCTCCGATGAGGGCTAGGGGGCAGCCCCAGCATTTT	CASSPPMRARGQPQHF	TRBJ1-5	NA	NA	TRBV28
TGTGCCAGCAGCCCCAGACTAGCGGGAATGTTAGATGAGCAGTTCTTC	CASSPRLAGMLDEQFF	TRBJ2-1	TRBD2	NA	TRBV7-3
TGTGCCAGCTCCTTAGCGGGGGGAGCCTACGAGCAGTACTTC	CASSLAGGAYEQYF	TRBJ2-7	TRBD2	NA	TRBV18
TGTGCCAGCAGCTTACCTCGGACTAGCGGGAGCTACGAGCAGTACTTC	CASSLPRTSGSYEQYF	TRBJ2-7	TRBD2	NA	TRBV5-6
TGCGCCAGCAGCTTGACCTTAGCGGGGGGGGCCTCCTACAATGAGCAGTTCTTC	CASSLTLAGGASYNEQFF	TRBJ2-1	TRBD2	few	TRBV5-1
TGTGCCAGCAGTGGGACAGGCCTCACTGAAGCTTTCTTT	CASSGTGLTEAFF	TRBJ1-1	TRBD1	NA	TRBV6-1
TGTGCCAGTAGTATTTATGGAGTAGGAGGTACGCAGTATTTT	CASSIYGVGGTQYF	TRBJ2-3	NA	NA	TRBV19
TGTGCCAGCTTGGCGGGGACTACTAGCACAGATACGCAGTATTTT	CASLAGTTSTDTQYF	TRBJ2-3	TRBD2	once	TRBV2
TGTGCCAGCAGTAGGACTAGCGGGGGCCAAGAGACCCAGTACTTC	CASSRTSGGQETQYF	TRBJ2-5	TRBD2	few	TRBV28
TGTGCCAGCTCCCGGGAGGGCCAATCCTACAATGAGCAGTTCTTC	CASSREGQSYNEQFF	TRBJ2-1	TRBD2	NA	TRBV18
TGCGCCAGCAGCTTGTGGGGACAGGGGAAGGAGGCTTTCTTT	CASSLWGQGKEAFF	TRBJ1-1	TRBD1	NA	TRBV5-1
TGTGCCAGCAGTGACCAGGGGATTAACTATGGCTACACCTTC	CASSDQGINYGYTF	TRBJ1-2	NA	NA	TRBV25-1
TGTGCCAGTAGTCAGGGTGTTGTTACTGAAGCTTTCTTT	CASSQGVVTEAFF	TRBJ1-1	NA	NA	TRBV19